The 29 T cell receptor beta chains in this list originate from one sample, sequenced in a study of blood T cell repertoires in COVID-19 (dated by TCRdb to the early 2020s). The method was the immunoSEQ multiplex PCR assay. In TCRdb, the immuneACCESS table is reduced to in-frame sequences with V and J assigned. These tables do not hold every clone; where another copy was compared, an unresolved V gene accounts for under half, and the others remain unexplained. The sample table shows approximately 150,000 clones, and 88% are seen once. About 1.7% of the sample rests with the top ten. The sample comprised peripheral blood. These receptors originate from a man aged 70 or older with acute or convalescent COVID-19.

The J gene is TRBJ1-5, the V gene TRBV28; D possibly corresponds to TRBD1 (5 bases). The CDR3 consists of 15 residues. Trimming removed 3 bases at V and 4 bases at J, with 13 bases between. Germline CDR1 reads MDHEN; CDR2 reads SYDVKM. CDR3 region: CASSLDGTKNQPQHF. Written as DNA, the CDR3 is TGTGCCAGCAGTTTGGACGGGACTAAGAATCAGCCCCAGCATTTT.

The CDR3 here is CASSNFNDRYTDTQYF. The CDR3 region has the DNA TGTGCCAGTAGTAACTTTAATGACAGGTACACAGATACGCAGTATTTT. The chain joins TRBV19 to TRBJ2-3; tentative D call: TRBD1 (6 bases). The CDR3 length is 16 residues. Germline V CDR1 and CDR2: LNHDA, SQIVND (reference sequence). V was shortened by 4 bases and J by 2 bases, with 16 bases between the two germline ends.

This rearrangement joins TRBV3-1 (or the pseudogene TRBV3-2) to TRBJ2-3, with 7 bases that match TRBD2. V trimming: 6 bases; J trimming: 5 bases; junction bases outside the gene matches: 2. Germline V gene sequence: CDR1 LGHDT, CDR2 YNNKEL (reference sequence). CDR3 length: 12 amino acids. CDR3 sequence (DNA): TGTGCCAGCAGGCGGGGGTTAGATACGCAGTATTTT. Translating it yields CASRRGLDTQYF.

The chain joins TRBV4-1 to TRBJ2-1, with D maybe TRBD2 (5 bases). Trimming took 4 bases from V and 5 from J, leaving 18 bases between them. Per the germline V gene, CDR1 is MGHRA and CDR2 is YSYEKL. The CDR3 has 16 amino acids. The CDR3 loop is CASSRGRGKRDNEQFF. The CDR3 coding sequence is TGCGCCAGCAGCCGAGGACGGGGAAAGAGAGACAATGAGCAGTTCTTC.

The rearrangement uses TRBV6-5 and TRBJ2-7; a possible D gene is TRBD1 (6 bases). Trimming removed 0 bases at V and 7 bases at J, with 16 bases between. CDR1 and CDR2 from the germline V gene are MNHEY and SVGAGI. This CDR3 contains 15 residues. Here the CDR3 reads CASSYSTVPQGEQYF. Written as DNA, the CDR3 is TGTGCCAGCAGTTACTCGACAGTCCCTCAGGGGGAGCAGTACTTC.

J is TRBJ2-7 and V is TRBV18, with TRBD1 matching 9 bases. This CDR3 spans 15 amino acids. Germline CDR1 KGHSH, CDR2 LQKENI. After removal of 2 bases from V and 5 bases from J, the junction contained 7 bases not matched to a gene. The CDR3: CASSPWGQGTHEQYF. The CDR3 DNA reads as TGTGCCAGCTCACCATGGGGACAGGGCACCCACGAGCAGTACTTC.

This chain joins TRBV18 and TRBJ1-2; a possible D gene is TRBD1 (5 bases). This CDR3 spans 17 amino acids. The germline V and J ends were trimmed by 6 bases and 6 bases, with 26 bases remaining between them. Looked up from germline, CDR1 is KGHSH and CDR2 is LQKENI. The CDR3: CASSPSSSGTRRDGYTF. CDR3 coding DNA: TGTGCCAGCTCGCCTTCTAGTTCAGGGACCCGGAGGGATGGCTACACCTTC.

The chain carries TRBV15 and TRBJ2-7; 7 bases fit TRBD1. V was pared by 5 bases and J by 4 bases, with 14 bases of the junction left unmatched. Germline assignment: CDR1 LNHNV and CDR2 YYDKDF (reference sequence). The CDR3 consists of 16 residues. For the CDR3, the DNA is TGTGCCACCAGCGATATCTACACAGGGGCCCCGTACGAGCAGTACTTC. This translates into CATSDIYTGAPYEQYF.

This chain joins TRBV3-1 (or the pseudogene TRBV3-2) and TRBJ2-2; 7 bases agree with TRBD2. The V segment lost 4 bases and the J segment 3 bases; nucleotides outside the gene matches: 2. There are 14 residues in the CDR3. Germline CDR1 and CDR2: LGHDT and YNNKEL (reference sequence). Here the CDR3 reads CASSRRGDTGELFF. The CDR3 nucleotides read TGTGCCAGCAGCCGACGGGGGGACACCGGGGAGCTGTTTTTT.

This chain links TRBV6-1 with TRBJ1-2; D is ambiguous. Germline V gives CDR1 MNHNS, CDR2 SASEGT. The CDR3 runs to 15 residues. Trimming took 1 base from V and 2 from J, leaving 11 bases between them. The CDR3 nucleotides are TGTGCCAGCAGTGAAGTTAGCGCGGGCAACTATGGCTACACCTTC. It specifies CASSEVSAGNYGYTF.

The rearrangement uses TRBV7-2 and TRBJ1-6; possibly TRBD1 for D (5 bases). Trimming removed 1 base from V and 7 bases from J, with 11 bases in between. CDR1 and CDR2 (germline): SGHTA, FQGNSA. This CDR3 contains 15 residues. CDR3 region: CASSLVVGGNSPLHF. The DNA for the CDR3 is TGTGCCAGCAGCTTAGTTGTGGGGGGAAATTCACCCCTCCACTTT.

The chain joins TRBV19 to TRBJ2-1; 11 nucleotides agree with TRBD2. The CDR3 spans 13 residues. The germline gives CDR1 LNHDA, CDR2 SQIVND (reference sequence). V lost 6 bases and J lost 7; bases outside the gene matches: 2. This CDR3 is CASRTSGTNEQFF. CDR3 bases: TGTGCCAGTAGGACTAGCGGGACTAATGAGCAGTTCTTC.

V gene TRBV5-1 combines with J gene TRBJ2-1; the match to TRBD1 covers 7 bases. V dropped 4 bases and J dropped 0; count of bases not matched to a gene: 7. CDR1 and CDR2 from the germline V gene are SGHRS and YFSETQ. The CDR3 extends over 16 amino acids. CDR3 sequence reads: CASSLTGDTSYNEQFF. DNA for the CDR3: TGCGCCAGCAGCCTAACAGGGGATACCTCCTACAATGAGCAGTTCTTC.

This chain uses TRBV11-3 with TRBJ2-3; D may be TRBD2 (6 bases). Trimming left V 5 bases short and J 3 bases short, with 15 bases between. CDR3 length: 15 residues. Looked up from germline, CDR1 is SGHNT and CDR2 is YENEEA. Written as DNA, the CDR3 is TGTGCCAGCAGCGTCGGAGGGGCTCGGACAGATACGCAGTATTTT. It translates to CASSVGGARTDTQYF. The entire variable domain, with the rest obtained from reference TRBV11-3 and TRBJ2-3, is as follows: EAGVVQSPRYKIIEKKQPVAFWCNPISGHNTLYWYLQNLGQGPELLIRYENEEAVDDSQLPKDRFSAERLKGVDSTLKIQPAELGDSAVYLCASSVGGARTDTQYFGPGTRLTVL.

The rearrangement uses TRBV6-5 and TRBJ2-7; TRBD2 might be the D (5 bases). Trimming removed 6 bases from V and 5 bases from J, with 20 bases in between. The CDR3 is 15 amino acids. Germline V gene sequence: CDR1 MNHEY, CDR2 SVGAGI. CDR3 amino acids: CASRRGRVNGDEQYF. CDR3 coding DNA: TGTGCCAGCAGAAGAGGGAGAGTAAATGGGGACGAGCAGTACTTC.

The chain links TRBV6-6 to TRBJ2-7; TRBD1 matches 9 bases. Trimming at V came to 6 bases and at J to 6 bases, leaving 9 bases not matched to a gene. Looked up from germline, CDR1 is MNHNY and CDR2 is SVGAGI (reference sequence). The CDR3 is made up of 14 amino acids. CDR3 region: CASSSDRGPSEQYF. Here the CDR3 DNA reads TGTGCCAGCAGCTCGGACAGGGGACCTAGCGAGCAGTACTTC.

The chain joins TRBV7-8 to TRBJ1-1, with D possibly TRBD1 on 5 matching bases. Germline CDR1 and CDR2: SGHVS and FQNEAQ. The V end lost 4 bases, the J end lost 2 bases, and 14 bases lay between the germline ends. There are 15 residues in the CDR3. CDR3 bases: TGTGCCAGCAGCTCCATGGGGGGGGGAAACACTGAAGCTTTCTTT. Protein product: CASSSMGGGNTEAFF.

The V and J genes are TRBV2 and TRBJ1-1; TRBD1 matches 9 bases. Germline lookup yields CDR1 SNHLY and CDR2 FYNNEI. V lost 7 bases, J lost 7 bases, and 10 bases stayed unmatched. There are 14 residues in the CDR3. CDR3 sequence reads: CASKLTGGLDEAFF. The DNA for the CDR3 is TGTGCCAGCAAACTGACAGGGGGATTGGATGAAGCTTTCTTT.

V usage is TRBV2 and J usage is TRBJ2-7, with D unclear. The CDR3 is 12 residues long. V was trimmed by 6 bases and J by 5 bases, leaving 11 bases between them. Germline CDR1 and CDR2: SNHLY and FYNNEI. CDR3 amino acids: CASRIDGDEQYF. The CDR3 DNA reads as TGTGCCAGCAGGATAGACGGAGACGAGCAGTACTTC.

The chain is built from TRBV18 and TRBJ1-5; 7 bases line up with TRBD1. Germline-derived CDR1 and CDR2 are KGHSH and LQKENI. V was clipped by 6 bases and J by 6 bases; unmatched bases: 11. CDR3 size: 15 residues. CDR3 in amino acids: CASSRRQGRSQPQHF. The CDR3 nucleotides read TGTGCCAGCTCGCGTCGACAGGGCCGCTCTCAGCCCCAGCATTTT.

V is TRBV27 and J is TRBJ1-5; no definite D call. The CDR3 is made up of 16 amino acids. V lost 3 bases, J lost 11 bases, and 23 bases lay in between. Germline-derived CDR1 and CDR2 are MNHEY and SMNVEV (reference sequence). The CDR3 DNA reads as TGTGCCAGCAGTTTGGTGGGGAGGTCTTCCCGGTCAACCCAGCATTTT. Its protein is CASSLVGRSSRSTQHF.

The rearrangement links TRBV3-1 (or the pseudogene TRBV3-2) to TRBJ2-5; TRBD2 might be the D (6 bases). The germline V gene encodes CDR1 LGHDT and CDR2 YNNKEL (reference sequence). Trimming pared 6 bases from V and 3 bases from J, leaving 11 bases between. CDR3 size: 13 residues. The DNA for the CDR3 is TGTGCCAGCAGTCTACTAGCAGAAGAGACCCAGTACTTC. The encoded protein is CASSLLAEETQYF.

This clone was seen once. V gene TRBV30 combines with J gene TRBJ1-3; 9 bases fit TRBD1. The junction had 0 bases not matched to a gene; V was cut back by 0 bases and J by 6 bases. The CDR3 has 13 amino acids. The germline CDR1 and CDR2 sequences are GTSNPN and SVGIG (reference sequence). CDR3 in DNA: TGTGCCTGGAGTGTACAGGGGGCAAACACCATATATTTT. Protein product: CAWSVQGANTIYF.

This clone was observed a handful of times. The chain couples TRBV5-1 to TRBJ2-7; 7 bases map to TRBD1. The CDR3 runs to 14 residues. Germline V gene sequence: CDR1 SGHRS, CDR2 YFSETQ. V gave up 3 bases and J gave up 2 bases; unmatched junction bases: 5. The CDR3: CASSSRQGAYEQYF. CDR3 coding DNA: TGCGCCAGCAGCTCCAGGCAGGGGGCCTACGAGCAGTACTTC.

The chain combines TRBV19 with TRBJ1-1, with D possibly being TRBD1 (5 bases). Between the trimmed V and J ends, which lost 3 bases and 6 bases, there was a span of 8 bases. There are 12 residues in the CDR3. Per the germline V gene, CDR1 is LNHDA and CDR2 is SQIVND (reference sequence). CDR3 DNA sequence: TGTGCCAGTAGTATGGGGGGGGCTGAAGCTTTCTTT. This encodes CASSMGGAEAFF.

This clone has more than one count but fewer than ten. This sequence joins TRBV19 and TRBJ1-5, with a weak D call TRBD1 (5 bases). CDR3 size: 15 residues. Deletions cut 5 bases from V and 7 bases from J, with 18 bases between. CDR1 and CDR2 (germline): LNHDA, SQIVND (reference sequence). The DNA of the CDR3 is TGTGCCAGTAGTCGGGGGTGGCAGGGAGGCCAGCCCCAGCATTTT. Protein product: CASSRGWQGGQPQHF. The full variable domain, its missing parts supplied by reference TRBV19 and TRBJ1-5, is DGGITQSPKYLFRKEGQNVTLSCEQNLNHDAMYWYRQDPGQGLRLIYYSQIVNDFQKGDIAEGYSVSREKKESFPLTVTSAQKNPTAFYLCASSRGWQGGQPQHFGDGTRLSIL.

This clone was seen just once. This sequence joins TRBV5-1 and TRBJ1-1; 7 bases map to TRBD1. J gave up 1 base and V 2 bases, and 5 bases lay outside the gene matches. The CDR3 contains 15 residues. Germline values: CDR1 SGHRS, CDR2 YFSETQ. CDR3 sequence: CASSFLGQSNTEAFF. CDR3 DNA sequence: TGCGCCAGCAGCTTCTTGGGACAGTCGAACACTGAAGCTTTCTTT. Complete variable domain (other parts from reference TRBV5-1 and TRBJ1-1): KAGVTQTPRYLIKTRGQQVTLSCSPISGHRSVSWYQQTPGQGLQFLFEYFSETQRNKGNFPGRFSGRQFSNSRSEMNVSTLELGDSALYLCASSFLGQSNTEAFFGQGTRLTVV.

This clone came up a few times. The V gene is TRBV24-1, the J gene TRBJ2-1, with 11 bases matching TRBD2. Germline V gene lookup returns CDR1 KGHDR and CDR2 SFDVKD. There are 15 residues in the CDR3. Germline trimming cut 2 bases from V and 5 bases from J; bases unmatched to any gene: 1. The DNA for the CDR3 is TGTGCCACCAGTGATTGGACTAGCGGGCACAATGAGCAGTTCTTC. Translated: CATSDWTSGHNEQFF.

The chain joins TRBV6-1 to TRBJ1-4, with 10 bases aligning to TRBD1. CDR1 and CDR2 from the germline V gene are MNHNS and SASEGT. The CDR3 is 17 residues long. Losses at the gene ends were 3 bases for V and 0 bases for J; bases not matched to a gene: 4. The CDR3 region has the DNA TGTGCCAGCAGTGAGACGACAGGGGGCGCAACTAATGAAAAACTGTTTTTT. Translated: CASSETTGGATNEKLFF.